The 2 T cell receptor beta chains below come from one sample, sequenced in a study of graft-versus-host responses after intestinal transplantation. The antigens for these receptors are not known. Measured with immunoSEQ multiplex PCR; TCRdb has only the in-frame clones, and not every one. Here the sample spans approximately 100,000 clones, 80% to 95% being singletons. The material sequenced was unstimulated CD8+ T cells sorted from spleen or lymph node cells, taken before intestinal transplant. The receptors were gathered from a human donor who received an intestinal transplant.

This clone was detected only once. Here the CDR3 reads CASSLRVTASTDTQYF. The CDR3 DNA reads as TGTGCCAGCAGCTTAAGAGTAACGGCTAGCACAGATACGCAGTATTTT. The chain couples TRBV7-9 to TRBJ2-3; D call uncertain. Trimming pared 2 bases from V and 0 bases from J, leaving 12 bases between. Germline lookup yields CDR1 SEHNR and CDR2 FQNEAQ (reference sequence). This CDR3 has 16 amino acids.

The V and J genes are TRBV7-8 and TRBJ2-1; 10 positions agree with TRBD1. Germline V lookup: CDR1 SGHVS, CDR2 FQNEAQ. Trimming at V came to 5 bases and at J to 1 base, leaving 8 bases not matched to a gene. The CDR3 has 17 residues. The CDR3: CASSNLRDRGSYNEQFF. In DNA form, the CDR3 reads TGTGCCAGCAGCAACCTCCGGGACAGGGGTTCCTACAATGAGCAGTTCTTC. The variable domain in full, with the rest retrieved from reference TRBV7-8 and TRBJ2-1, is GAGVSQSPRYKVAKRGQDVALRCDPISGHVSLFWYQQALGQGPEFLTYFQNEAQLDKSGLPSDRFFAERPEGSVSTLKIQRTQQEDSAVYLCASSNLRDRGSYNEQFFGPGTRLTVL.